The rows below give T cell receptor beta chains drawn from one sample of a study of blood T cell repertoires in COVID-19. The method was immunoSEQ multiplex PCR; TCRdb's version includes in-frame clones alone and lacks a portion of them. The sample has approximately 310,000 clones, around 85% seen once. The source material was PBMCs or T cells enriched from blood (not recorded which). All receptors derive from a woman under 40 who had been exposed to COVID-19. The CDR3 runs from the conserved cysteine through the conserved F or W. A D gene is named only where the DNA matches it firmly. Only some rows state a clone size, as once, few, many or a class for expanded clones.

>TRBJ1-2|TRBV25-1|TRBD1|few
CASSRTGVNYGYTF
TGTGCCAGCAGTCGGACAGGAGTTAACTATGGCTACACCTTC
>TRBJ1-2|TRBV29-1|-|once
CSVERGGGYGYTF
TGCAGCGTTGAAAGGGGGGGCGGCTATGGCTACACCTTC
>TRBJ1-2|TRBV19|TRBD1|-
CASISTGDNYGYTF
TGTGCCAGTATTTCTACAGGGGATAACTATGGCTACACCTTC
>TRBJ2-7|TRBV19|-|-
CASRGSDILYEQYF
TGTGCCAGTAGGGGGAGCGACATATTATACGAGCAGTACTTC
>TRBJ2-5|TRBV24-1|TRBD1|-
CATSVSGQGETQYF
TGTGCCACCAGTGTTTCCGGACAGGGGGAGACCCAGTACTTC
>TRBJ2-7|TRBV7-2|-|-
CASGYLGGSYEQYF
TGTGCCAGCGGTTACTTGGGGGGCTCCTACGAGCAGTACTTC
>TRBJ1-1|TRBV9|-|-
CASSVETGPNTEAFF
TGTGCCAGCAGCGTCGAAACAGGACCGAACACTGAAGCTTTCTTT
>TRBJ1-5|TRBV12-5|-|-
CASGLVHRPSNQPQHF
TGTGCTAGTGGTTTGGTACACAGACCTAGCAATCAGCCCCAGCATTTT
>TRBJ2-1|TRBV5-1|TRBD2|-
CASSQGLAGLNEQFF
TGCGCCAGCAGCCAAGGACTAGCGGGCCTTAATGAGCAGTTCTTC
>TRBJ1-4|TRBV28|-|-
CASSFADSPPTNEKLFF
TGTGCCAGCAGTTTCGCGGACAGTCCTCCAACTAATGAAAAACTGTTTTTT